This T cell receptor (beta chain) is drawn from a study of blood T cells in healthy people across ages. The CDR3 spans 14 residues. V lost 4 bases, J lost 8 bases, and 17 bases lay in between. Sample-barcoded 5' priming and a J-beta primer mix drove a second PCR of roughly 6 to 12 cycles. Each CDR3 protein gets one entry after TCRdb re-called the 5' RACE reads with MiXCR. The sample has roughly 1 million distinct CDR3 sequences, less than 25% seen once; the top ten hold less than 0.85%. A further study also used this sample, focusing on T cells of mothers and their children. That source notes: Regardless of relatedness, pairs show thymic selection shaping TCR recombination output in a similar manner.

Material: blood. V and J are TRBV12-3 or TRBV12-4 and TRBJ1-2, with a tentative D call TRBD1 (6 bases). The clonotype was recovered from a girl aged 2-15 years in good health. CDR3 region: CASSSGTPLMGYTF. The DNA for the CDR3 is TGTGCCAGCAGTTCCGGGACACCCCTGATGGGCTACACCTTC.